Listed below are T cell receptor beta chains from one sample, sequenced in a study of blood T cell repertoires in COVID-19. TCRdb's table, derived via immunoSEQ multiplex PCR, lists solely in-frame clones and lacks some. The sample consists of 450,000 to 500,000 clones, approximately 91% of them appearing once. Source material: PBMCs or T cells enriched from blood (not recorded which). The receptors were gathered from a woman aged 55-70 years who had recovered from COVID-19. The CDR3 runs from the conserved cysteine through the conserved F or W. A D gene is named only where the DNA matches it firmly. Only some rows state a clone size, as once, few, many or a class for expanded clones.

clone size	V gene	J gene	CDR3 length	D gene	CDR3 DNA	CDR3 protein
NA	TRBV5-4	TRBJ2-3	16	TRBD2	TGTGCCAGCAGCTTATTTAGCGGGGGCTTGGGGGATACGCAGTATTTT	CASSLFSGGLGDTQYF
NA	TRBV28	TRBJ2-1	14	NA	TGTGCCAGCAGACATGGACATAAGTCCAATGAGCAGTTCTTC	CASRHGHKSNEQFF
NA	TRBV29-1	TRBJ2-1	13	NA	TGCAGCGCTGGGCAGGGGGGAAAGAATGAGCAGTTCTTC	CSAGQGGKNEQFF
NA	TRBV18	TRBJ2-3	17	TRBD2	TGTGCCAGCTCACCGTCTCCAGCGGGGACTAGCACAGATACGCAGTATTTT	CASSPSPAGTSTDTQYF
NA	TRBV4-1	TRBJ2-7	15	NA	TGCGCCAGCAGCCAAGTGGGGGGAAGCTCCTACGAGCAGTACTTC	CASSQVGGSSYEQYF
NA	TRBV4-2	TRBJ1-1	14	TRBD1	TGTGCCAGCAGGGATGCAGGGGGGAACACTGAAGCTTTCTTT	CASRDAGGNTEAFF
NA	TRBV18	TRBJ1-5	14	NA	TGTGCCAGCTCACCGGGAGGGGCGAATCAGCCCCAGCATTTT	CASSPGGANQPQHF
NA	TRBV19	TRBJ1-5	14	TRBD1	TGTGCCAGTAGTCCCGGGACAGTTTATCAGCCCCAGCATTTT	CASSPGTVYQPQHF
NA	TRBV2	TRBJ1-1	14	TRBD1	TGTGCCAGCAGTGAACAGGGGGCAAAGGCTGAAGCTTTCTTT	CASSEQGAKAEAFF
NA	TRBV6-6	TRBJ1-6	15	TRBD1	TGTGCCAGCAGCCCGACAGGGGGAAGTAATTCACCCCTCCACTTT	CASSPTGGSNSPLHF
NA	TRBV5-1	TRBJ2-1	18	TRBD2	TGCGCCAGCACCCCGACTAGCGGGGGGCAGAGCTCCTACAATGAGCAGTTCTTC	CASTPTSGGQSSYNEQFF
NA	TRBV6-5	TRBJ2-7	15	NA	TGTGCCAGCACCTCTTCGACAGGTTCCACCTACGAGCAGTACTTC	CASTSSTGSTYEQYF
NA	TRBV18	TRBJ2-2	14	NA	TGTGCCAGCTCACCTCCGATAGACACCGGGGAGCTGTTTTTT	CASSPPIDTGELFF
NA	TRBV9	TRBJ2-1	15	NA	TGTGCCAGCAGCCCAGGGGGGCCGGCCTACAATGAGCAGTTCTTC	CASSPGGPAYNEQFF
NA	TRBV13	TRBJ2-6	17	NA	TGTGCCAGCAGGTGGACAGAGGGGCGTACTGGGGCCAACGTCCTGACTTTC	CASRWTEGRTGANVLTF
NA	TRBV6-5	TRBJ1-3	13	NA	TGTGCCAGCACTAGTTTCTCTGGAAACACCATATATTTT	CASTSFSGNTIYF
NA	TRBV6-5	TRBJ1-5	15	NA	TGTGCCAGCAAAAGTAGCAGTGGTACATATCAGCCCCAGCATTTT	CASKSSSGTYQPQHF
once	TRBV5-1	TRBJ2-3	16	TRBD1	TGCGCCAGCAGCATCCGGACAGGAGCTAGCACAGATACGCAGTATTTT	CASSIRTGASTDTQYF
NA	TRBV5-4	TRBJ2-3	12	NA	TGTGCCAGCAGCTTTTCTACAGATACGCAGTATTTT	CASSFSTDTQYF
NA	TRBV15	TRBJ1-2	15	TRBD1	TGTGCCACCAGCAGGGACAGGGGGGCCAACTATGGCTACACCTTC	CATSRDRGANYGYTF
NA	TRBV10-3	TRBJ1-2	14	NA	TGTGCCATCAGGGACAGTGACAAAAACTATGGCTACACCTTC	CAIRDSDKNYGYTF
NA	TRBV5-1	TRBJ2-3	18	TRBD2	TGCGCCAGCAGCTTAAAGCGGGGGGGCCTTCCTGACACAGATACGCAGTATTTT	CASSLKRGGLPDTDTQYF
NA	TRBV2	TRBJ1-5	14	TRBD1	TGTGCCAGCAGTGACAGGGGGGGCAATCAGCCCCAGCATTTT	CASSDRGGNQPQHF
NA	TRBV4-1	TRBJ1-4	15	TRBD1	TGCGCCAGCAGCCAAGTCGGACAGGGCGGGGAAAAACTGTTTTTT	CASSQVGQGGEKLFF
NA	TRBV6-5	TRBJ1-1	12	NA	TGTGCCAGCAGCCCCAGGCGCGTTGAAGCTTTCTTT	CASSPRRVEAFF
NA	TRBV4-1	TRBJ1-6	15	NA	TGCGCCAGCAGCCAAAACCCAGGGGTCGCCTCACCCCTCCACTTT	CASSQNPGVASPLHF
NA	TRBV10-1	TRBJ2-1	14	TRBD1	TGCGCCAGCGGGTCCGGGACAGGATACAATGAGCAGTTCTTC	CASGSGTGYNEQFF
NA	TRBV11-2	TRBJ2-1	13	TRBD2	TGTGCCAGCAGCTCTAGCGGGGGAGGCGAGCAGTTCTTC	CASSSSGGGEQFF
NA	TRBV19	TRBJ2-3	13	TRBD1	TGTGCCAGTAGCTTAGGGGGCCCGGATACGCAGTATTTT	CASSLGGPDTQYF
NA	TRBV5-1	TRBJ2-3	15	NA	TGCGCCAGCAGCTTGGCGGGGGTGGGGTCAGATACGCAGTATTTT	CASSLAGVGSDTQYF
NA	TRBV6-1	TRBJ1-2	14	NA	TGTGCCAGCAGTGAGGGCGGGAGAAACTATGGCTACACCTTC	CASSEGGRNYGYTF
NA	TRBV3-1/TRBV3-2	TRBJ1-1	14	NA	TGTGCCAGCAGCGTCTTAGGAGTGAACACTGAAGCTTTCTTT	CASSVLGVNTEAFF
NA	TRBV30	TRBJ1-2	11	NA	TGTGCCTTCAGGGTGATCTATGGCTACACCTTC	CAFRVIYGYTF
NA	TRBV6-5	TRBJ2-7	14	TRBD1	TGTGCCAGCAGCCCCCGGACAGGCACCTACGAGCAGTACTTC	CASSPRTGTYEQYF
NA	TRBV7-9	TRBJ2-3	11	NA	TGTGCCAGCAGCTCTAGAGATACGCAGTATTTT	CASSSRDTQYF
NA	TRBV27	TRBJ1-2	15	TRBD1	TGTGCCAGCAGTCCCGTACAGGGGGCGGTCTATGGCTACACCTTC	CASSPVQGAVYGYTF
NA	TRBV4-2	TRBJ2-1	16	TRBD2	TGTGCCAGCAGCCAAGATCGAGCGGGGTCTTATAATGAGCAGTTCTTC	CASSQDRAGSYNEQFF
once	TRBV2	TRBJ2-7	19	TRBD2	TGTGCCAGCAGCCTATCTCGGCTAGCGGGGGACAAAATACCCTACGAGCAGTACTTC	CASSLSRLAGDKIPYEQYF
NA	TRBV2	TRBJ2-5	16	NA	TGTGCCAGCAGTGACCCCCGGGGGGCGGTGGGAGAGACCCAGTACTTC	CASSDPRGAVGETQYF
NA	TRBV28	TRBJ2-3	17	TRBD2	TGTGCCAGCAGTTTATATGCGAGCGGGGGAGACACAGATACGCAGTATTTT	CASSLYASGGDTDTQYF
NA	TRBV7-2	TRBJ2-3	15	TRBD2	TGTGCCAGCAGCTTTAGCGGGGGTTTCACAGATACGCAGTATTTT	CASSFSGGFTDTQYF
NA	TRBV6-5	TRBJ2-1	12	TRBD2	TGTGCCAGCACCTCTAGCGGGGATGAGCAGTTCTTC	CASTSSGDEQFF
NA	TRBV4-1	TRBJ2-1	12	NA	TGCGCCAGCAGCCATGTCGGGGGAGAGCAGTTCTTC	CASSHVGGEQFF
NA	TRBV19	TRBJ1-1	14	TRBD1	TGTGCCAGTACCCGAGGGGGCCGGAACACTGAAGCTTTCTTT	CASTRGGRNTEAFF
NA	TRBV27	TRBJ2-1	12	NA	TGTGCCAGCAGTCCCCGGTTTGGTGAGCAGTTCTTC	CASSPRFGEQFF
NA	TRBV25-1	TRBJ1-1	13	NA	TGTGCCAGCACAGGGTTTGGGAACACTGAAGCTTTCTTT	CASTGFGNTEAFF
NA	TRBV5-1	TRBJ1-5	14	TRBD1	TGCGCCAGCAGCTTGGGACAGGGTGATCAGCCCCAGCATTTT	CASSLGQGDQPQHF